The 30 T cell receptor beta chains in this list originate from one sample, sequenced in a study of T cell responses to AZD1222 COVID-19 vaccine. The data were produced by immunoSEQ multiplex PCR, yet TCRdb's version contains in-frame clones alone and is incomplete. The table has 69,000 or so clones, 70% to 90% seen once. The sequenced sample was peripheral blood, obtained 28 days after the second AZD1222 dose. The receptors were gathered from an adult who received the AZD1222 COVID-19 vaccine.

The rearrangement links TRBV3-1 (or the pseudogene TRBV3-2) to TRBJ1-1; D might be TRBD1 (5 bases). This CDR3 is 15 amino acids long. Trimming removed 1 base from V and 4 bases from J, with 13 bases in between. Germline CDR1 and CDR2: LGHDT and YNNKEL (reference sequence). The DNA of the CDR3 is TGTGCCAGCAGCCAAGGAGCAGGGCCAGGCACTGAAGCTTTCTTT. Amino acid sequence: CASSQGAGPGTEAFF.

This sequence joins TRBV7-3 and TRBJ1-1; TRBD1 matches at 7 bases. There are 15 residues in the CDR3. Trimming took 5 bases from V and 4 from J; bases not matched to a gene: 10. CDR1 and CDR2 (germline): SGHTA, FQGTGA. The CDR3 DNA follows: TGTGCCAGCAGCCTGACAGGGTTTGGGAGCACTGAAGCTTTCTTT. This translates into CASSLTGFGSTEAFF. The full variable domain, rest sourced from reference TRBV7-3 and TRBJ1-1, is GAGVSQTPSNKVTEKGKYVELRCDPISGHTALYWYRQSLGQGPEFLIYFQGTGAADDSGLPNDRFFAVRPEGSVSTLKIQRTERGDSAVYLCASSLTGFGSTEAFFGQGTRLTVV.

This clone was picked up a small number of times. The rearrangement uses TRBV14 and TRBJ2-1; 7 bases map to TRBD2. The CDR3 runs 14 residues. V trimming: 2 bases; J trimming: 6 bases; junction bases outside the gene matches: 4. Germline V gene data show CDR1 as SGHDN and CDR2 as FVKESK. Here the CDR3 DNA reads TGTGCCAGCAGCCAATCCTGGACTAGCAATGAGCAGTTCTTC. As protein: CASSQSWTSNEQFF.

CDR3 region: CSVVGGPGEAFF. CDR3 nucleotides: TGCAGCGTTGTTGGGGGTCCTGGTGAAGCTTTCTTT. The V call is TRBV29-1, the J call TRBJ1-1, with D possibly TRBD1 on 5 matching bases. Germline assignment: CDR1 SQVTM and CDR2 ANQGSEA. Trimming took 4 bases from V and 7 from J, leaving 13 bases between them. This CDR3 spans 12 amino acids.

V gene TRBV6-2 or TRBV6-3 combines with J gene TRBJ1-2; the match to TRBD1 covers 8 bases. The trim removed 2 bases at V and 4 bases at J, leaving 9 bases unmatched. CDR1 and CDR2 (germline): MNHEY, SVGEGT. The CDR3 contains 16 residues. The CDR3 DNA reads TGTGCCAGCAGTTACGCCGGACAGGGCGCGCGCTATGGCTACACCTTC. Translated: CASSYAGQGARYGYTF.

The gene calls are TRBV4-3 and TRBJ1-2; no definite D call. CDR3 length: 15 amino acids. Germline V gene lookup returns CDR1 LGHNA and CDR2 YSLEER. V was trimmed by 3 bases and J by 4 bases, leaving 15 bases between them. This CDR3 is CASSQRTEGPYGYTF. CDR3 DNA: TGCGCCAGCAGCCAGAGGACCGAGGGCCCCTATGGCTACACCTTC.

This chain joins TRBV5-6 and TRBJ1-2; TRBD1 matches 8 bases. The germline CDR1 and CDR2 sequences are SGHDT and YYEEEE. The CDR3 has 13 amino acids. Trimming at V came to 3 bases and at J to 8 bases, leaving 6 bases not matched to a gene. The CDR3: CASSSQGARGYTF. CDR3 in DNA: TGTGCCAGCAGCTCCCAGGGGGCGCGGGGCTACACCTTC.

V and J are TRBV7-9 and TRBJ2-1; a possible D gene is TRBD2 (6 bases). With 9 bases removed from V and 7 bases from J, the gap between germline ends came to 19 bases. Germline V CDR1 and CDR2: SEHNR, FQNEAQ (reference sequence). CDR3 length equals 14 residues. The CDR3 here is CASYSGGLRNEQFF. CDR3 in DNA: TGTGCCAGTTATTCTGGGGGACTTCGGAATGAGCAGTTCTTC.

The gene calls are TRBV6-5 and TRBJ1-1; D not certain. V lost 8 bases, J lost 11 bases, and 15 bases lay in between. Germline CDR1 is MNHEY and CDR2 is SVGAGI. CDR3 length: 11 amino acids. CDR3 coding DNA: TGTGCCAGCTTGGCCCCTTCTGGTGCTTTCTTT. This encodes CASLAPSGAFF.

In DNA form, the CDR3 reads TGTGCCAGCAGCCTTCCAACTTGGAGCTCCTACGAGCAGTACTTC. It codes for CASSLPTWSSYEQYF. The chain carries TRBV7-9 and TRBJ2-7; D gene uncertain. CDR1 and CDR2 from the germline V gene are SEHNR and FQNEAQ (reference sequence). This CDR3 is built from 15 residues. V lost 5 bases, J lost 0 bases, and 14 bases lay in between.

The chain links TRBV19 to TRBJ2-7, with D perhaps matching TRBD2 (6 bases). Germline-derived CDR1 and CDR2 are LNHDA and SQIVND (reference sequence). V lost 0 bases, J lost 0 bases, and 18 bases lay in between. The CDR3 spans 18 residues. Here the CDR3 reads CASSIDGTFGRSSYEQYF. In nucleotides, the CDR3 is TGTGCCAGTAGTATAGATGGCACCTTCGGGAGAAGCTCCTACGAGCAGTACTTC.

The V gene is TRBV28, the J gene TRBJ2-1, with a tentative D call TRBD1 (6 bases). Germline CDR1 is MDHEN and CDR2 is SYDVKM. V dropped 4 bases and J dropped 4 bases, with 23 bases sitting between them. CDR3 length equals 18 residues. CDR3 protein: CASSSLNRKGERYNEQFF. The CDR3, as DNA: TGTGCCAGCAGTTCCCTCAATCGGAAGGGGGAGAGATACAATGAGCAGTTCTTC.

V gene TRBV2 combines with J gene TRBJ1-4; 8 bases map to TRBD1. The CDR3 spans 14 residues. The V gene's germline CDR1 is SNHLY and CDR2 FYNNEI. The ends lost 7 bases at V and 9 bases at J; junction bases unmatched: 10. The CDR3 sequence: CASNGGQGAQKLFF. CDR3 in DNA: TGTGCCAGCAATGGTGGCCAGGGGGCTCAAAAACTGTTTTTT.

The chain combines TRBV14 with TRBJ2-5; 12 positions match TRBD2. The CDR3 has 16 residues. V lost 2 bases to trimming and J lost 5 bases; unmatched junction nucleotides: 6. Germline V lookup: CDR1 SGHDN, CDR2 FVKESK. The CDR3 DNA sequence: TGTGCCAGCAGCCAACTAGCGGGAGGGCCATACGAGACCCAGTACTTC. Translating gives CASSQLAGGPYETQYF.

The chain employs TRBV5-6 and TRBJ2-5; D not resolved. CDR3 length: 14 residues. Germline CDR1 is SGHDT and CDR2 is YYEEEE. Trimming removed 2 bases at V and 5 bases at J, with 13 bases between. The CDR3 here is CASSFPRRPETQYF. In DNA, the CDR3 is TGTGCCAGCAGCTTCCCCCGTCGACCGGAGACCCAGTACTTC.

The rearrangement links TRBV5-1 to TRBJ1-1; D call uncertain. The CDR3 spans 13 residues. Trimming took 4 bases from V and 8 from J, leaving 15 bases between them. Germline CDR1 is SGHRS and CDR2 is YFSETQ. CDR3 residues: CASSRGSDREAFF. DNA of the CDR3: TGCGCCAGCAGCCGTGGGTCAGATCGGGAAGCTTTCTTT.

This chain joins TRBV29-1 and TRBJ2-5, with D perhaps matching TRBD1 (5 bases). V shed 6 bases and J shed 4 bases, with 15 bases lying between them. Germline V gives CDR1 SQVTM, CDR2 ANQGSEA. The CDR3 contains 13 residues. The CDR3 nucleotides read TGCAGCGTAGCCCAGGGTGCTGGAGAGACCCAGTACTTC. This gives the protein CSVAQGAGETQYF.

V gene TRBV14 combines with J gene TRBJ1-2; D unclear. The CDR3 spans 12 residues. The V end was cut by 2 bases, the J end by 4 bases, with 5 bases between. The germline CDR1 and CDR2 sequences are SGHDN and FVKESK. In nucleotides, the CDR3 is TGTGCCAGCAGCCAAAGTCCCTATGGCTACACCTTC. Its translation is CASSQSPYGYTF.

This clone was counted a single time. V usage is TRBV14 and J usage is TRBJ2-3; D is possibly TRBD2 (6 bases). This CDR3 contains 14 residues. Germline CDR1 reads SGHDN; CDR2 reads FVKESK. V was trimmed by 6 bases and J by 2 bases, leaving 12 bases between them. This chain's CDR3 is CASSLGGPTDTQYF. For the CDR3, the DNA is TGTGCCAGCAGTCTGGGGGGTCCCACAGATACGCAGTATTTT.

The chain joins TRBV28 to TRBJ1-1; no clear D gene. This CDR3 is built from 14 residues. Per germline, CDR1 MDHEN and CDR2 SYDVKM. The ends were cut back, 2 bases at V and 1 base at J, with 8 bases in the middle. In nucleotides, the CDR3 is TGTGCCAGCAGTTTAGTTGGGGAGAACACTGAAGCTTTCTTT. This gives the protein CASSLVGENTEAFF. Together with reference TRBV28 and TRBJ1-1, the CDR3 gives the full variable domain: DVKVTQSSRYLVKRTGEKVFLECVQDMDHENMFWYRQDPGLGLRLIYFSYDVKMKEKGDIPEGYSVSREKKERFSLILESASTNQTSMYLCASSLVGENTEAFFGQGTRLTVV.

The chain joins TRBV9 to TRBJ2-1; 14 bases line up with TRBD2. There are 18 residues in the CDR3. Germline CDR1 is SGDLS and CDR2 is YYNGEE. Trimming at V came to 2 bases and at J to 7 bases, leaving 11 bases not matched to a gene. CDR3 residues: CASSVRATGTSGSNEQFF. The CDR3 bases are TGTGCCAGCAGCGTGAGGGCGACCGGGACTAGCGGGAGTAATGAGCAGTTCTTC.

The V gene is TRBV3-1 (or the pseudogene TRBV3-2), the J gene TRBJ1-1, with 7 bases fitting TRBD1. Germline CDR1 reads LGHDT; CDR2 reads YNNKEL (reference sequence). Trimming took 1 base from V and 1 from J; bases not matched to a gene: 3. The CDR3 length is 15 residues. The CDR3 nucleotides read TGTGCCAGCAGCCAAGCCGGGACAGAGAACACTGAAGCTTTCTTT. This gives the protein CASSQAGTENTEAFF.

V is TRBV14 and J is TRBJ1-2, with D hard to call. The CDR3 length is 13 residues. Deletions cut 3 bases from V and 7 bases from J, with 12 bases between. CDR1 and CDR2 (germline): SGHDN, FVKESK. In DNA form, the CDR3 reads TGTGCCAGCAGCCACGCAAGAGGAGGTGGCTACACCTTC. This codes for CASSHARGGGYTF.

This chain connects TRBV19 to TRBJ2-1; maybe TRBD2 (6 bases). Trimming stripped 5 bases from V and 2 bases from J, with 16 bases between. The CDR3 runs to 16 residues. The germline V gene has CDR1 LNHDA and CDR2 SQIVND (reference sequence). The CDR3 loop is CASSSPGLTTYNEQFF. As DNA, the CDR3 is TGTGCCAGTAGTTCCCCGGGACTTACTACCTACAATGAGCAGTTCTTC. Using reference TRBV19 and TRBJ2-1 for the parts outside the CDR3, the full variable domain is DGGITQSPKYLFRKEGQNVTLSCEQNLNHDAMYWYRQDPGQGLRLIYYSQIVNDFQKGDIAEGYSVSREKKESFPLTVTSAQKNPTAFYLCASSSPGLTTYNEQFFGPGTRLTVL.

The chain recombines TRBV19 with TRBJ2-2, with 8 bases identical to TRBD2. The CDR3 is 15 residues long. Looked up from germline, CDR1 is LNHDA and CDR2 is SQIVND (reference sequence). J lost 1 base, V lost 5 bases, and 3 bases had no gene match. The CDR3 loop is CASSPGTRNTGELFF. CDR3 DNA sequence: TGTGCCAGTAGTCCCGGGACTAGGAACACCGGGGAGCTGTTTTTT.

This clone was picked up a small number of times. V gene TRBV5-1 combines with J gene TRBJ2-7; D may correspond to TRBD1 or TRBD2 (5 bases each). V shed 3 bases and J shed 2 bases, with 15 bases lying between them. CDR3 length: 15 amino acids. CDR1 is SGHRS, CDR2 YFSETQ, per germline. CDR3 DNA sequence: TGCGCCAGCAGCTCCTCCGGGACCCAGACCTACGAGCAGTACTTC. The encoded protein is CASSSSGTQTYEQYF.

The rearrangement joins TRBV10-3 to TRBJ1-1, with TRBD1 matching over 10 bases. Trimming took 7 bases from V and 7 from J; bases not matched to a gene: 6. In germline, CDR1 is ENHRY, CDR2 SYGVKD. The CDR3 totals 13 residues. CDR3 sequence: CAITGDRGLEAFF. CDR3 DNA sequence: TGTGCCATCACAGGAGACAGGGGGCTTGAAGCTTTCTTT.

The CDR3 DNA is TGTGCCAGCAGTTTGGCAGGGGATGGCTACACCTTC. Translated, it gives CASSLAGDGYTF. The chain uses TRBV27 and TRBJ1-2, with TRBD1 as a possible D gene (6 bases). CDR1 MNHEY and CDR2 SMNVEV come from the germline V gene (reference sequence). Trimming took off 3 bases at V and 6 bases at J, with 8 bases between the two ends. This CDR3 is 12 amino acids long.

This clone was found a few times. V and J are TRBV5-5 and TRBJ2-1; D is unclear. The CDR3 has 12 amino acids. Germline values: CDR1 SGHKS, CDR2 YYEKEE (reference sequence). V was trimmed by 2 bases and J by 10 bases, leaving 10 bases between them. The CDR3 sequence is CASSLGVGEQFF. The DNA for the CDR3 is TGTGCCAGCAGCTTAGGAGTCGGGGAGCAGTTCTTC.

The table lists this clone with a count of one. J is TRBJ2-1 and V is TRBV29-1, with 9 bases aligning to TRBD2. Germline lookup yields CDR1 SQVTM and CDR2 ANQGSEA. The trim removed 6 bases at V and 0 bases at J, leaving 0 bases unmatched. The CDR3 loop spans 13 amino acids. DNA for the CDR3: TGCAGCGTAGCGGGAGGCTCCTACAATGAGCAGTTCTTC. Protein sequence: CSVAGGSYNEQFF.